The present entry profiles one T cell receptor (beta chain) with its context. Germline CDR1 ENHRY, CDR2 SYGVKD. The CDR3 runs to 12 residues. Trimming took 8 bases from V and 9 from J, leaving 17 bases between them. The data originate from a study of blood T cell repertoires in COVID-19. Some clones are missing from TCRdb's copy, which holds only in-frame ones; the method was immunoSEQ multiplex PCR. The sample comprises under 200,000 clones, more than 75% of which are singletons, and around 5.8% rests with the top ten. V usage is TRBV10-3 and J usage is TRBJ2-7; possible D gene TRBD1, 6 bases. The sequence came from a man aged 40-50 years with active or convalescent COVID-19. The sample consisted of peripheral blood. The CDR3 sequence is CAISAQGIAQYF. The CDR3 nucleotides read TGTGCCATCTCTGCACAGGGAATCGCGCAGTACTTC.